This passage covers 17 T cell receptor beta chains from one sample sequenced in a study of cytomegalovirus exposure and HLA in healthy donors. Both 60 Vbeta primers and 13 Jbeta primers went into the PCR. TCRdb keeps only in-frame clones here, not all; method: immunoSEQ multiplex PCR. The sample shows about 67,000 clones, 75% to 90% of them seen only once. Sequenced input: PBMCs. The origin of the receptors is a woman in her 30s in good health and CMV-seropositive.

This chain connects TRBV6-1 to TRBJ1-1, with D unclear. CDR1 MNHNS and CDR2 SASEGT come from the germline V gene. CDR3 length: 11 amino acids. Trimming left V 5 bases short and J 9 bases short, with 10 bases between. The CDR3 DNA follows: TGTGCCAGCAGTTCCTTGAACAAAGCTTTCTTT. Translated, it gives CASSSLNKAFF.

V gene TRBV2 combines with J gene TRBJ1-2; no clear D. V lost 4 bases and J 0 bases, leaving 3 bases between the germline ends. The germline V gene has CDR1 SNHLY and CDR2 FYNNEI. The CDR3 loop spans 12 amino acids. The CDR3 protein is CASSVANYGYTF. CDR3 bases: TGTGCCAGCAGTGTAGCTAACTATGGCTACACCTTC.

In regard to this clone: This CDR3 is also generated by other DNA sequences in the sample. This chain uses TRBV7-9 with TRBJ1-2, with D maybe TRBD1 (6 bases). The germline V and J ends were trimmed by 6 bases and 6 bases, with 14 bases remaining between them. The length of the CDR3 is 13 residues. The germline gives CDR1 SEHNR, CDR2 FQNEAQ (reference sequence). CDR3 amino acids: CASSAPAGDGYTF. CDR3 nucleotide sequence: TGTGCCAGCAGTGCCCCGGCAGGGGATGGCTACACCTTC.

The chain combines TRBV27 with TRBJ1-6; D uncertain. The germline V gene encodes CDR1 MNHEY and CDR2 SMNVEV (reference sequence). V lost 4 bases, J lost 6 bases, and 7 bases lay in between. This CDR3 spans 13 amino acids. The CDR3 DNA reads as TGTGCCAGCAGTTACATCGCTAATTCACCCCTCCACTTT. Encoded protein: CASSYIANSPLHF.

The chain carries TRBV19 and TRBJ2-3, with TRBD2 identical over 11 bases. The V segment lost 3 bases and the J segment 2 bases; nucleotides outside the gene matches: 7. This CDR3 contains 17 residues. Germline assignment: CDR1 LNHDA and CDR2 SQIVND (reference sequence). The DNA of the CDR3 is TGTGCCAGTAGTATGATACTACTAGCGGGGGTCACAGATACGCAGTATTTT. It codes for CASSMILLAGVTDTQYF.

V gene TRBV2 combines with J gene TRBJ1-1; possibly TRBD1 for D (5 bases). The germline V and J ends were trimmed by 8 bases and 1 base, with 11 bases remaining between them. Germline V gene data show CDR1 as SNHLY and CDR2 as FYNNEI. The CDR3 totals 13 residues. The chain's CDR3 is CASFTDRNTEAFF. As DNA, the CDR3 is TGTGCCAGCTTCACAGACAGGAACACTGAAGCTTTCTTT. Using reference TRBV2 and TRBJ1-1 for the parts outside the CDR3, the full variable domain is EPEVTQTPSHQVTQMGQEVILRCVPISNHLYFYWYRQILGQKVEFLVSFYNNEISEKSEIFDDQFSVERPDGSNFTLKIRSTKLEDSAMYFCASFTDRNTEAFFGQGTRLTVV.

CDR3 loop: CAWGLAGTYNEQFF. In DNA, the CDR3 is TGTGCCTGGGGACTAGCGGGGACCTACAATGAGCAGTTCTTC. The rearrangement links TRBV30 to TRBJ2-1, with 12 bases lining up with TRBD2. CDR1 and CDR2 from the germline V gene are GTSNPN and SVGIG (reference sequence). V lost 5 bases and J lost 2; bases outside the gene matches: 1. The CDR3 has 14 amino acids.

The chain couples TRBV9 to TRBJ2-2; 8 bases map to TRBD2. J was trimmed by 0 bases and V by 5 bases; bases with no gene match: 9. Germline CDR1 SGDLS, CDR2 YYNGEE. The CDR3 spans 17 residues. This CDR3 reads CASREGTRQANTGELFF. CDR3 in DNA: TGTGCCAGCAGGGAGGGGACTAGACAAGCGAACACCGGGGAGCTGTTTTTT.

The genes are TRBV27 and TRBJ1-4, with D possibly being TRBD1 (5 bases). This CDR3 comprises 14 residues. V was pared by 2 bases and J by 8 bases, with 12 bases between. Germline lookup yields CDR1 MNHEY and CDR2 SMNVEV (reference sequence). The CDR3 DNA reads TGTGCCAGCAGTTTAAGGCAGGGCGGAGAAAAACTGTTTTTT. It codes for CASSLRQGGEKLFF.

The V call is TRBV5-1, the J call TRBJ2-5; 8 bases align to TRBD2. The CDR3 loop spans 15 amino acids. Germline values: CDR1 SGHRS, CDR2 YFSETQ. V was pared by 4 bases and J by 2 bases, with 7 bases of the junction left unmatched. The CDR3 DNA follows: TGCGCCAGCAGCCGAGGAATAGCGGGACAAGAGACCCAGTACTTC. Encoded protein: CASSRGIAGQETQYF.

CDR3 region: CASSPLGGPYEQYF. The CDR3 nucleotides are TGTGCCAGCAGTCCCCTCGGTGGTCCCTACGAGCAGTACTTC. The J gene is TRBJ2-7, the V gene TRBV28, with unresolved D. This CDR3 contains 14 residues. Germline V gene sequence: CDR1 MDHEN, CDR2 SYDVKM. Trimming cost V 5 bases and J 2 bases, with 13 bases left between them.

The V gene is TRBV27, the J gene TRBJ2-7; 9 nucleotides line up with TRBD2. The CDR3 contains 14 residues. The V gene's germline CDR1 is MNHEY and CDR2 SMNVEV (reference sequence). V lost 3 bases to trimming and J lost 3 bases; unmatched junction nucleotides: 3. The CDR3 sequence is CASSFASGNYEQYF. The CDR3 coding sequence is TGTGCCAGCAGTTTCGCTAGCGGGAACTACGAGCAGTACTTC.

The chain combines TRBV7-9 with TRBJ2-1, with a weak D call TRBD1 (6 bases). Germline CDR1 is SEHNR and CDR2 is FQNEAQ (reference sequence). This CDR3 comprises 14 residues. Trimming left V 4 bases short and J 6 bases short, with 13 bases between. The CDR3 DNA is TGTGCCAGCAGCTCGCAGGTAGGGGGCAATGAGCAGTTCTTC. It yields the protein CASSSQVGGNEQFF.

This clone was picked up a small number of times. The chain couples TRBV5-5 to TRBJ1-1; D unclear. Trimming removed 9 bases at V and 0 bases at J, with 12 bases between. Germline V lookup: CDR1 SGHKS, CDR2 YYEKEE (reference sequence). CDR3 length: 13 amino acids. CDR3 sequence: CATHPGLNTEAFF. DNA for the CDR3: TGTGCCACTCACCCAGGCCTGAACACTGAAGCTTTCTTT.

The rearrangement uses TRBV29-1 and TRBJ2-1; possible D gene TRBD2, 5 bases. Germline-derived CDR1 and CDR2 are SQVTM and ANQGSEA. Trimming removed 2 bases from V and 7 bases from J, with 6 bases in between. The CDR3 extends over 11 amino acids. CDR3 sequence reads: CSVERENEQFF. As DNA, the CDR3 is TGCAGCGTTGAACGGGAAAATGAGCAGTTCTTC.

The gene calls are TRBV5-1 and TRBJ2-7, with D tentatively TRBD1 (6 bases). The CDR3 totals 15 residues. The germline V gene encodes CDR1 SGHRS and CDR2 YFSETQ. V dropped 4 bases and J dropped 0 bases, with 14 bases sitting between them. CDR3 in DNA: TGCGCCAGCAGCCTCCTGGGACACAGCTCCTACGAGCAGTACTTC. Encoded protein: CASSLLGHSSYEQYF. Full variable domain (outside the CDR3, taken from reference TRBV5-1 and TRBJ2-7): KAGVTQTPRYLIKTRGQQVTLSCSPISGHRSVSWYQQTPGQGLQFLFEYFSETQRNKGNFPGRFSGRQFSNSRSEMNVSTLELGDSALYLCASSLLGHSSYEQYFGPGTRLTVT.

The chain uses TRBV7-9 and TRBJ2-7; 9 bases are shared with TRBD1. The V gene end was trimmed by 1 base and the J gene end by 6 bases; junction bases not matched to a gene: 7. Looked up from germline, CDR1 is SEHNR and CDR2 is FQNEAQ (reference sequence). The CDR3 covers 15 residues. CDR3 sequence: CASSLGGTGSAEQYF. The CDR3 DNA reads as TGTGCCAGCAGCTTAGGAGGGACAGGGTCGGCCGAGCAGTACTTC.